The source of this T cell receptor beta chain is a study of vaccination and CD4 T cells after COVID-19 (dated by TCRdb to 2022 to 2024). For context, the study as a whole: Every convalescent patient had a positive nasal swab PCR test for SARS-CoV-2, with mild disease in nine patients and severe disease in one. The convalescent cohort comprised six males and four females, including two Hispanic individuals, seven Caucasians, two Asians and one multiracial person. Each participant got two doses of either the Pfizer-BioNTech BNT162b2 vaccine (n=8) or the Moderna mRNA-1273 vaccine (n=2). Post-COVID blood samples from convalescent patients were collected a median of around 110 days after diagnosis, with a range of roughly 35 to 180 days. The time from the second vaccine dose to post-vaccine blood sampling had a median of roughly 77 days and ranged from about 14 to 241 days. A few convalescent patients were sampled both early after vaccination (day 14) and late after vaccination (days 161 to 241). Culture stimuli were overlapping spike peptide pools from SARS-CoV-2 and from the common cold coronaviruses HCoV-NL63, HCoV-OC43 and HCoV-229E. Control cultures used a CEFX viral epitope pool as positive control, an HIV-1 Nef peptide pool as negative control, or no peptide. The spike-specific CD4+ TCR repertoire was compared before and after mRNA vaccination in approximately 9 COVID-19 convalescent patients and several infection-naive healthy vaccine recipients.

This clonotype turned up a few times. It lacks a known antigen. No much larger clone exists at a distance of one base, and base qualities are not known. Results the study describes overall, beyond this receptor: Among the post-vaccine SARS-CoV-2-reactive clones in convalescent patients, a median 86.3% showed up only after vaccination, which suggests vaccine-specific priming. Relatively few convalescent patients were included in the study, and early timepoints after natural infection were not analyzed. Nearly all vaccine-specific clones in convalescent patients (304 of 307) were mono-reactive for SARS-CoV-2 spike rather than cross-reactive with common cold coronaviruses. The median count of SARS-CoV-2-reactive clonotypes went up from 20 to 25 after infection to roughly 38 after vaccination, although the change was not significant.

This specimen's time point label, interpreted: late sampling 161 to 241 days after vaccination in a few convalescent patients. The treatment or condition label corresponds to: roughly 10-day PBMC culture with coronavirus spike peptide pools or control peptides (ViraFEST assay). The ViraFEST assay, used in the study, expanded antigen-specific T cells with peptide pools and then identified the expanded clonotypes through TCR sequencing. The convalescent patients' positive SARS-CoV-2 PCR tests fell between March and December 2020, which was before the Alpha, Beta and Delta variants emerged in the United States. Each well held around 2.1 million PBMCs cultured with approximately 10 ug/ml peptide pools in IMDM containing 5% human AB serum and approximately 10 IU/ml IL-2. On days 3 and 7, half of the culture medium was replaced with fresh IL-2-containing medium. After around 10 days of culture, CD4+ T cells were isolated by negative selection with the EasySep CD4+ T cell isolation kit. Ficoll-Paque Plus gradient centrifugation was used to isolate PBMCs from whole blood, and the isolated PBMCs were then either used fresh or cryopreserved at -140C. Culture conditions were generally each tested in triplicate wells.

Libraries were constructed by PCR. DNA from cultured CD4+ T cells was subjected to TCR sequencing with the Oncomine TCR Beta short-read assay at the Johns Hopkins FTIC core. The QIAamp micro DNA kit was used to extract genomic DNA from the cultured CD4+ T cells. Oncomine TCR Beta libraries made from cultured CD4+ T cells were pooled using unique dual indexes and sequenced on an Illumina iSeq 100. Per the source publication's procedure: Non-productive sequences were removed, and CDR3s that did not start with C, did not end with F or W, or were shorter than 7 amino acids were discarded. The MANAFEST web application identified antigen-specific clonotypes by comparing peptide-stimulated wells against reference wells and other culture wells. Positive clones required FDR below 0.05, an odds ratio above 5, and productive frequency above 0.1% in at least two of three replicate wells. A clonotype counted as cross-reactive if it showed significant expansion both in the SARS-CoV-2 spike wells and in at least one common cold coronavirus spike condition. CDR3 homology was assessed with Levenshtein distances (stringdist) and unrooted phylogenetic trees (ape) in R version 3.6.1. TCRdb trimmed the raw reads at Q25, called clones with MiXCR and kept productive beta chains. Every entry covers one CDR3 protein and lists the most common genes and DNA from its rows. Here the V and J calls rest on TCRdb's processing, not on the authors' analysis. The table for this sample lists some 24,000 distinct CDR3 sequences; about two fifths of them were counted only once. Around 4% of the sample belongs to the ten largest clones.

This clonotype was obtained from a human donor who had recovered from COVID-19. The material was CD4+ T cells from blood, cultured in vitro, obtained about 7 months after SARS-CoV-2 vaccination.

The CDR3 has the sequence CASSDPENTEAFF. The nucleotides are TGTGCCAGCAGTGACCCCGAGAACACTGAAGCTTTCTTT. The sequence is built from TRBV6-1 and TRBJ1-1; no D segment can be confidently identified. CDR1 and CDR2, looked up from the germline V gene, are MNHNS and SASEGT. Trimming removed 3 bases from V and 1 base from J, leaving 6 bases between the germline ends. From cysteine to phenylalanine, the CDR3 is 13 amino acids long. Only CDR3 DNA remains: 39 bases, in frame from the first base.